A single sample is the source of the 30 T cell receptor beta chains below, sequenced in a study of vaccination effects on CD4 cells after COVID-19. No cognate antigen is known for these TCRs. Antigen-specific CD4+ T cells were expanded (with viral peptide pools) by the ViraFEST assay ahead of sequencing. Having been cultured for ten to eleven days, the cells underwent CD4+ T cell isolation. Data came from immunoSEQ multiplex PCR; TCRdb stores just in-frame clones and leaves some out. The table has roughly 11,000 clones, approximately 74% seen once; the top ten hold 20% to 30%. This material consisted of CD4+ T cells from PBMCs cultured with HCoV-229E spike peptides, taken before COVID-19 vaccination. These receptors were collected from a human donor who received a COVID-19 vaccine.

The rearrangement links TRBV5-1 to TRBJ2-7, with D possibly matching TRBD2 (6 bases). The CDR3 covers 13 residues. Germline CDR1 is SGHRS and CDR2 is YFSETQ. V lost 4 bases and J 7 bases, leaving 15 bases between the germline ends. The CDR3 DNA sequence: TGCGCCAGCAGCGGGCCCGGAGGGGCTGAGCAGTACTTC. Translating gives CASSGPGGAEQYF.

The chain links TRBV3-1 (or the pseudogene TRBV3-2) to TRBJ2-3, with 9 bases lining up with TRBD2. The CDR3 runs to 16 residues. The V gene end was trimmed by 3 bases and the J gene end by 5 bases; junction bases not matched to a gene: 9. Germline assignment: CDR1 LGHDT and CDR2 YNNKEL (reference sequence). The CDR3 DNA follows: TGTGCCAGCAGCCAGTCCAGCGGGGGGTCCGGAGATACGCAGTATTTT. This gives the protein CASSQSSGGSGDTQYF.

This chain uses TRBV30 with TRBJ2-3; the match to TRBD2 covers 7 bases. The CDR3 sequence is 16 residues long. The trim removed 1 base at V and 4 bases at J, leaving 11 bases unmatched. The germline CDR1 and CDR2 sequences are GTSNPN and SVGIG (reference sequence). CDR3 sequence: CAWSDQPGLTSDTQYF. The CDR3 nucleotides are TGTGCCTGGAGTGACCAACCGGGACTAACCTCAGATACGCAGTATTTT.

The chain recombines TRBV7-2 with TRBJ1-5; no firm D call. The CDR3 consists of 15 residues. Germline-derived CDR1 and CDR2 are SGHTA and FQGNSA. The germline V and J ends were trimmed by 1 base and 1 base, with 8 bases remaining between them. CDR3 DNA sequence: TGTGCCAGCAGCTTAGTGTCCGAAAGCAATCAGCCCCAGCATTTT. Translation: CASSLVSESNQPQHF.

V usage is TRBV7-2 and J usage is TRBJ2-7; 9 positions match TRBD1. J was trimmed by 7 bases and V by 5 bases; bases with no gene match: 9. The CDR3 covers 14 residues. Looked up from germline, CDR1 is SGHTA and CDR2 is FQGNSA. CDR3 region: CASSPRDRAWEQYF. The CDR3, as DNA: TGTGCCAGCAGCCCCCGGGACAGGGCTTGGGAGCAGTACTTC.

The gene calls are TRBV6-5 and TRBJ1-4; 7 bases agree with TRBD1. Trimming took 4 bases from V and 10 from J; bases not matched to a gene: 0. CDR1 and CDR2 (germline): MNHEY, SVGAGI. The CDR3 has 11 amino acids. This CDR3 is CASSSGGKLFF. The CDR3, as DNA: TGTGCCAGCAGTTCAGGGGGAAAACTGTTTTTT.

This rearrangement joins TRBV6-6 to TRBJ2-3; a weak D match, TRBD2 (7 bases). The CDR3 is 15 amino acids. The V end lost 6 bases, the J end lost 4 bases, and 17 bases lay between the germline ends. Germline V gene sequence: CDR1 MNHNY, CDR2 SVGAGI (reference sequence). The CDR3 DNA reads TGTGCCAGCAGCCCATTTACGGGGGGCCCAGATACGCAGTATTTT. Protein sequence: CASSPFTGGPDTQYF.

CDR3 loop: CASSDSDRGTEAFF. The CDR3 nucleotides read TGTGCCAGCAGTGACTCGGACAGGGGCACTGAAGCTTTCTTT. The chain has TRBV6-4 and TRBJ1-1; TRBD1 agrees at 9 bases. The V gene end was trimmed by 0 bases and the J gene end by 4 bases; junction bases not matched to a gene: 0. CDR1 is MRHNA, CDR2 SNTAGT, per germline. This CDR3 is 14 amino acids long.

The chain links TRBV2 to TRBJ2-6; TRBD1 might be the D (6 bases). The CDR3 length is 18 residues. The germline V gene has CDR1 SNHLY and CDR2 FYNNEI. Trimming left V 2 bases short and J 0 bases short, with 14 bases between. DNA for the CDR3: TGTGCCAGCAGTGAAACCCGGACAGCAAGCTCTGGGGCCAACGTCCTGACTTTC. Protein product: CASSETRTASSGANVLTF.

This clone has a handful of counts. The chain couples TRBV30 to TRBJ1-1, with 9 positions matching TRBD1. The CDR3 is 13 residues long. The J segment lost 7 bases and the V segment lost 2 bases, leaving 5 bases of the junction unmatched. Germline-derived CDR1 and CDR2 are GTSNPN and SVGIG (reference sequence). This CDR3 reads CAWSLGTGFEAFF. As DNA, the CDR3 is TGTGCCTGGAGTTTAGGGACAGGGTTTGAAGCTTTCTTT. Together with reference TRBV30 and TRBJ1-1, the CDR3 gives the full variable domain: SQTIHQWPATLVQPVGSPLSLECTVEGTSNPNLYWYRQAAGRGLQLLFYSVGIGQISSEVPQNLSASRPQDRQFILSSKKLLLSDSGFYLCAWSLGTGFEAFFGQGTRLTVV.

The chain has TRBV5-1 and TRBJ1-2; D remains ambiguous. Trimming cost V 7 bases and J 1 base, with 14 bases left between them. The germline CDR1 and CDR2 sequences are SGHRS and YFSETQ. The CDR3 loop spans 14 amino acids. In nucleotides, the CDR3 is TGCGCCAGCTCGTCAGGTTCCCTTAACTATGGCTACACCTTC. Translation gives CASSSGSLNYGYTF.

V gene TRBV7-9 combines with J gene TRBJ1-2, with TRBD1 identical over 10 bases. This CDR3 comprises 17 residues. Germline assignment: CDR1 SEHNR and CDR2 FQNEAQ (reference sequence). J gave up 4 bases and V 5 bases, and 13 bases lay outside the gene matches. The chain's CDR3 is CASSPGTGVTHFYGYTF. The CDR3 bases are TGTGCCAGCAGCCCCGGGACAGGGGTCACCCACTTCTATGGCTACACCTTC.

J is TRBJ2-7 and V is TRBV4-1; D unclear. CDR1 MGHRA and CDR2 YSYEKL come from the germline V gene. V was trimmed by 5 bases and J by 0 bases, leaving 17 bases between them. The CDR3 has 16 amino acids. CDR3 in DNA: TGCGCCAGCAGCATAAGTATTGGGTACTCCTCCTACGAGCAGTACTTC. Its protein product is CASSISIGYSSYEQYF.

V and J are TRBV19 and TRBJ2-2, with D hard to call. Looked up from germline, CDR1 is LNHDA and CDR2 is SQIVND (reference sequence). The ends were cut back, 5 bases at V and 7 bases at J, with 17 bases in the middle. This CDR3 is built from 15 residues. The CDR3 region is CASSEASRIIGELFF. The CDR3 DNA reads as TGTGCCAGTAGTGAGGCGTCGAGGATTATCGGGGAGCTGTTTTTT.

This chain uses TRBV28 with TRBJ1-2; D gene unclear. The CDR3 has 12 amino acids. The V end was cut by 5 bases, the J end by 3 bases, with 7 bases between. Per the germline V gene, CDR1 is MDHEN and CDR2 is SYDVKM. The CDR3 nucleotides read TGTGCCAGCAGTCCAAAACACTATGGCTACACCTTC. Protein: CASSPKHYGYTF.

This sequence joins TRBV4-1 and TRBJ2-7, with TRBD2 as a possible D gene (7 bases). V was trimmed by 0 bases and J by 5 bases, leaving 17 bases between them. Germline V gene lookup returns CDR1 MGHRA and CDR2 YSYEKL. The CDR3 extends over 16 amino acids. Here the CDR3 reads CASSQEGFGGGNEQYF. DNA of the CDR3: TGCGCCAGCAGCCAAGAAGGGTTTGGGGGGGGCAACGAGCAGTACTTC.

This clone rates as large. The CDR3 DNA sequence: TGTGCCAGCAGTTTCTCCGGGACCCAAGGGTACTTC. Its translation: CASSFSGTQGYF. The chain uses TRBV6-6 and TRBJ2-7; D tentatively reads TRBD1 or TRBD2 (5 bases each). Per germline, CDR1 MNHNY and CDR2 SVGAGI (reference sequence). The CDR3 consists of 12 residues. V dropped 4 bases and J dropped 12 bases, with 16 bases sitting between them.

This clone occurred once. The chain links TRBV5-1 to TRBJ2-7, with TRBD1 matching 7 bases. From germline, CDR1 is SGHRS and CDR2 YFSETQ. Trimming took 4 bases from V and 2 from J; bases not matched to a gene: 9. The CDR3 extends over 15 amino acids. CDR3 DNA: TGCGCCAGCAGCGCGATGACAGGGTACGCCTACGAGCAGTACTTC. Its protein product is CASSAMTGYAYEQYF.

This sequence joins TRBV18 and TRBJ2-6; D call uncertain. Trimming stripped 3 bases from V and 0 bases from J, with 15 bases between. The V gene's germline CDR1 is KGHSH and CDR2 LQKENI. The CDR3 is 18 residues long. CDR3 region: CASSPDSIWASGANVLTF. CDR3 bases: TGTGCCAGCTCACCGGATTCAATCTGGGCCTCTGGGGCCAACGTCCTGACTTTC.

The DNA of the CDR3 is TGTGCCAGCAGCCCCGGACAGGGCTATAATTCACCCCTCCACTTT. Translation: CASSPGQGYNSPLHF. The V gene is TRBV11-2, the J gene TRBJ1-6, with 8 bases lining up with TRBD1. This CDR3 is 15 amino acids long. Germline V gene data show CDR1 as SGHAT and CDR2 as FQNNGV. The V gene end was trimmed by 5 bases and the J gene end by 3 bases; junction bases not matched to a gene: 3.

The chain employs TRBV5-4 and TRBJ2-1; tentatively, D is TRBD2 (5 bases). This CDR3 contains 16 residues. CDR1 and CDR2 from the germline V gene are SGHNT and YYREEE (reference sequence). V was cut by 3 bases and J by 3 bases, with 16 bases left in between. The CDR3 nucleotides read TGTGCCAGCAGCTCCGCCGCGGGCGCCTACTACAATGAGCAGTTCTTC. Residues: CASSSAAGAYYNEQFF.

The chain is built from TRBV29-1 and TRBJ2-7; no clear D gene. The V end lost 1 base, the J end lost 2 bases, and 6 bases lay between the germline ends. Germline V gene sequence: CDR1 SQVTM, CDR2 ANQGSEA. This CDR3 spans 12 amino acids. Here the CDR3 reads CSVEGSAYEQYF. The CDR3 DNA reads TGCAGCGTTGAAGGGTCGGCCTACGAGCAGTACTTC.

The DNA of the CDR3 is TGTGCCAGCAGCCTGACAGTCCGCGAGCAGTACTTC. Amino acid sequence: CASSLTVREQYF. This rearrangement joins TRBV7-2 to TRBJ2-7; possibly TRBD1 for D (5 bases). Trimming pared 5 bases from V and 6 bases from J, leaving 11 bases between. The CDR3 runs to 12 residues. Germline V gene lookup returns CDR1 SGHTA and CDR2 FQGNSA.

The chain joins TRBV7-8 to TRBJ1-5; D is uncertain. CDR1 is SGHVS and CDR2 is FQNEAQ in the germline V gene. The V gene lost 0 bases and the J gene lost 12 bases, with 9 bases spanning the gap. This CDR3 contains 12 residues. The CDR3 protein is CASSLALGHQHF. For the CDR3, the DNA is TGTGCCAGCAGCTTAGCTCTCGGCCACCAGCATTTT.

In its sample, this clone was seen a few times. J is TRBJ2-3 and V is TRBV7-9; TRBD2 matches at 7 bases. The CDR3 is 15 residues long. Per germline, CDR1 SEHNR and CDR2 FQNEAQ (reference sequence). V dropped 3 bases and J dropped 0; count of bases not matched to a gene: 3. The CDR3, as DNA: TGTGCCAGCAGCTTGGCGGGGGTAAGCACAGATACGCAGTATTTT. Amino acids: CASSLAGVSTDTQYF.

The chain couples TRBV15 to TRBJ1-5; D possibly corresponds to TRBD1 (5 bases). This CDR3 region has 13 residues. CDR1 is LNHNV and CDR2 is YYDKDF in the germline V gene (reference sequence). V was trimmed by 3 bases and J by 6 bases, leaving 9 bases between them. DNA for the CDR3: TGTGCCACCAGCAGTCAGGGTTCTCAGCCCCAGCATTTT. Its translation is CATSSQGSQPQHF.

The chain joins TRBV4-2 to TRBJ2-7; 8 bases are shared with TRBD2. The length of the CDR3 is 15 residues. V trimming: 1 base; J trimming: 3 bases; junction bases outside the gene matches: 5. Germline V gene sequence: CDR1 LGHNA, CDR2 YNFKEQ. The DNA for the CDR3 is TGTGCCAGCAGCCAAGGGGCCAGCGGGAGCTACGAGCAGTACTTC. Its translation is CASSQGASGSYEQYF.

This clone was recorded only once. The rearrangement links TRBV6-5 to TRBJ2-7; maybe TRBD1 (6 bases). V gave up 7 bases and J gave up 1 base, with 11 bases separating them. CDR3 length: 13 amino acids. Germline lookup yields CDR1 MNHEY and CDR2 SVGAGI. The CDR3 DNA sequence: TGTGCCAGCAAAACAGGGCTTTCCTACGAGCAGTACTTC. It specifies CASKTGLSYEQYF.

This clone has just a few counts. The rearrangement joins TRBV7-2 to TRBJ2-2; tentative D call: TRBD1 (6 bases). Germline values: CDR1 SGHTA, CDR2 FQGNSA. Deletions cut 3 bases from V and 7 bases from J, with 12 bases between. This CDR3 contains 14 residues. The DNA of the CDR3 is TGTGCCAGCAGCTTTGCAGGGGTGATCGGGGAGCTGTTTTTT. It encodes CASSFAGVIGELFF.

The chain employs TRBV5-1 and TRBJ1-1; D is undetermined. V was clipped by 1 base and J by 2 bases, with 6 bases between them. This CDR3 has 13 amino acids. From germline, CDR1 is SGHRS and CDR2 YFSETQ. In DNA form, the CDR3 reads TGCGCCAGCAGCTTGTTAGCTAACACTGAAGCTTTCTTT. Protein product: CASSLLANTEAFF.